This TCR beta chain emerged from a study of cytomegalovirus exposure and HLA in healthy donors. Germline V CDR1 and CDR2: SGHRS, YFSETQ. Trimming took 3 bases from V and 0 from J; bases not matched to a gene: 3. The CDR3 spans 15 residues. This clone was seen only once. The repertoire was sequenced with immunoSEQ multiplex PCR; TCRdb's copy has only in-frame clones and lacks some. The table shows 78,000 or so clones, with roughly 94% occurring only once. The receptor comes from a young woman in good health and CMV-seropositive. The source material was PBMCs. The gene calls are TRBV5-1 and TRBJ1-1; the match to TRBD1 covers 9 bases. The CDR3 sequence: CASSSTGGLNTEAFF. As DNA, the CDR3 is TGCGCCAGCAGCTCCACAGGGGGCTTGAACACTGAAGCTTTCTTT.